Presented here are 5 T cell receptor beta chains from one specimen sequenced in a study of Ad26.COV2.S vaccination and SARS-CoV-2 variants. Method: immunoSEQ multiplex PCR; TCRdb's copy keeps in-frame clones and lacks some. The table has about 680,000 clones, around 90% seen once. Regarding treatment: roughly 20 received Ad26.COV2.S at low or high dose, single or two shots; about five received placebo; per-sample allocation not given. Following the first vaccine or placebo injection, samples were taken on day 63. The source was peripheral blood, collected in a trial of Ad26.COV2.S vaccine versus placebo. Receptor source: a person aged 18-65 years who received the Ad26.COV2.S COVID-19 vaccine or a placebo.

The chain combines TRBV11-2 with TRBJ1-1; weak D call: TRBD1 (6 bases). The V gene's germline CDR1 is SGHAT and CDR2 FQNNGV. With 4 bases removed from V and 0 bases from J, the gap between germline ends came to 9 bases. CDR3 length: 14 amino acids. Here the CDR3 reads CASSSRGMNTEAFF. Here the CDR3 DNA reads TGTGCCAGCAGCTCCAGGGGCATGAACACTGAAGCTTTCTTT.

This CDR3 reads CASSLGRQGSSDTQYF. The DNA of the CDR3 is TGTGCCAGCAGCTTAGGAAGACAGGGAAGTTCAGATACGCAGTATTTT. This chain joins TRBV11-2 and TRBJ2-3, with 7 bases lining up with TRBD1. Unmatched junction bases numbered 8, after V lost 1 base and J lost 4 bases. From germline, CDR1 is SGHAT and CDR2 FQNNGV. This CDR3 has 16 residues.

The V gene is TRBV6-5, the J gene TRBJ2-7; maybe TRBD2 (7 bases). CDR3 length: 14 amino acids. Germline lookup yields CDR1 MNHEY and CDR2 SVGAGI. Trimming stripped 5 bases from V and 2 bases from J, with 13 bases between. The chain's CDR3 is CASSRRGGTYEQYF. The CDR3 DNA reads TGTGCCAGCAGTAGGAGGGGGGGAACCTACGAGCAGTACTTC.

V usage is TRBV7-2 and J usage is TRBJ1-6, with unresolved D. Between the trimmed V and J ends, which lost 1 base and 4 bases, there was a span of 5 bases. CDR3 size: 14 residues. The germline gives CDR1 SGHTA, CDR2 FQGNSA. CDR3 nucleotide sequence: TGTGCCAGCAGCTTAGGTCCGTATAATTCACCCCTCCACTTT. The encoded protein is CASSLGPYNSPLHF.

The CDR3 is CASSDRVVASNQPQHF. In nucleotides, the CDR3 is TGTGCCAGCAGTGACAGGGTTGTCGCGAGCAATCAGCCCCAGCATTTT. The chain is built from TRBV6-1 and TRBJ1-5, with D maybe TRBD1 (5 bases). CDR3 length: 16 residues. Germline CDR1 reads MNHNS; CDR2 reads SASEGT. The V end was cut by 3 bases, the J end by 1 base, with 13 bases between.